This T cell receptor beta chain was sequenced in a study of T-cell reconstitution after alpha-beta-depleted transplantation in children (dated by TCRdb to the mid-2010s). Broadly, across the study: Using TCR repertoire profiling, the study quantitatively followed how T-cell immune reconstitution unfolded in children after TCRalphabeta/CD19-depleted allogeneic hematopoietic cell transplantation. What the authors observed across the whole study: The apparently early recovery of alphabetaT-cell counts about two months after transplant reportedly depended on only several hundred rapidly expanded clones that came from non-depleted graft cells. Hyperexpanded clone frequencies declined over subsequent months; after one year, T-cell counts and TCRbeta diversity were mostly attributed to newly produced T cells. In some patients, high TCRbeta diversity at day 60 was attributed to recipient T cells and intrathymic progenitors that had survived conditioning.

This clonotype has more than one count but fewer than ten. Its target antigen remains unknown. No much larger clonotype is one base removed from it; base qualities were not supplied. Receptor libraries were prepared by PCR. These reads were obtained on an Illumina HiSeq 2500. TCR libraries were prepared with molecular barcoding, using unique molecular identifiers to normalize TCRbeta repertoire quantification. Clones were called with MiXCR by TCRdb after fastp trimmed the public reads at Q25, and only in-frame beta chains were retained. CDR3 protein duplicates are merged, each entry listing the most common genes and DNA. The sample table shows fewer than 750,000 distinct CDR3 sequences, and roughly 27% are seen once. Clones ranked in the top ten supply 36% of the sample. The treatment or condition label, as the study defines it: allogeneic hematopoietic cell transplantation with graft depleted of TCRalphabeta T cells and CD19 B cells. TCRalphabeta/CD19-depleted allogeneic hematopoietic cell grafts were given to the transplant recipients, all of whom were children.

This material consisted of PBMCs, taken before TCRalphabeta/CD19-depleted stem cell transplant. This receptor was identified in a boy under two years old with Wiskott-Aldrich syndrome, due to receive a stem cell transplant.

The nucleotide sequence is given as TGTGCCAGCAGCTTTTTACAGGGTGAGGGGCCAGATACGCAGTATTTT. Translated, it reads CASSFLQGEGPDTQYF. The chain was built from TRBV5-6 and TRBJ2-3; a tentative D match to TRBD1 spans 6 bases. V loses 2 bases of germline sequence and J loses 4 bases, and the interval between the two ends is 17 bases. The germline V gene gives CDR1 as SGHDT and CDR2 as YYEEEE. The CDR3 holds 16 amino acids from the cysteine to the phenylalanine. Only the CDR3 DNA is retained, 48 bases long and in frame from the first base. The full variable domain, with segments outside the CDR3 supplied by the reference TRBV5-6 and TRBJ2-3 proteins, appears as DAGVTQSPTHLIKTRGQQVTLRCSPKSGHDTVSWYQQALGQGPQFIFQYYEEEERQRGNFPDRFSGHQFPNYSSELNVNALLLGDSALYLCASSFLQGEGPDTQYFGPGTRLTVL.